The 13 T cell receptor beta chains listed next were all sequenced from one sample in a study of blood T cell repertoires in COVID-19. Measured with immunoSEQ multiplex PCR; TCRdb has only the in-frame clones, and not every one. This table holds fewer than 200,000 clones, roughly 87% found once. The source material was PBMCs or T cells enriched from blood (not recorded which). These receptors were taken from a human donor with acute COVID-19. The donor label of this sample is uncertain.

The chain carries TRBV7-9 and TRBJ2-3; tentatively, D is TRBD1 (5 bases). The CDR3 sequence is 14 residues long. V shed 1 base and J shed 5 bases, with 10 bases lying between them. From germline, CDR1 is SEHNR and CDR2 FQNEAQ (reference sequence). CDR3 sequence (DNA): TGTGCCAGCAGCTTAGACCAGGGTGGAGATACGCAGTATTTT. As protein: CASSLDQGGDTQYF.

CDR3 coding DNA: TGTGCCAGCAGCTTGGGAGGACAGGGGCCAGACTCACCCCTCCACTTT. Its protein product is CASSLGGQGPDSPLHF. The rearrangement joins TRBV5-4 to TRBJ1-6; 9 bases align to TRBD1. The CDR3 loop spans 16 amino acids. Germline CDR1 and CDR2: SGHNT and YYREEE (reference sequence). V lost 0 bases and J lost 10; bases outside the gene matches: 8.

The chain carries TRBV2 and TRBJ1-6; 7 nucleotides align to TRBD1. V lost 5 bases, J lost 7 bases, and 11 bases stayed unmatched. CDR1 is SNHLY and CDR2 is FYNNEI in the germline V gene. The CDR3 extends over 16 amino acids. CDR3 DNA sequence: TGTGCCAGCAGTCAAAGGCTACAGGGGAACAATTCACCCCTCCACTTT. Residues: CASSQRLQGNNSPLHF.

V usage is TRBV2 and J usage is TRBJ1-4; maybe TRBD1 (5 bases). Trimming removed 3 bases at V and 5 bases at J, with 10 bases between. The CDR3 covers 14 residues. CDR1 and CDR2 from the germline V gene are SNHLY and FYNNEI. The CDR3 reads CASSDQGRNEKLFF. CDR3 bases: TGTGCCAGCAGTGATCAGGGCCGCAATGAAAAACTGTTTTTT.

V is TRBV20-1 and J is TRBJ1-6, with 9 bases identical to TRBD1. CDR3 length: 15 amino acids. Germline-derived CDR1 and CDR2 are DFQATT and SNEGSKA (reference sequence). Unmatched junction bases numbered 7, after V lost 3 bases and J lost 7 bases. The CDR3 DNA reads TGCAGTGCTAGTATGCGGGACAGGGCAAATTCACCCCTCCACTTT. It codes for CSASMRDRANSPLHF.

The chain combines TRBV14 with TRBJ2-7, with D possibly matching TRBD2 (6 bases). Germline CDR1 and CDR2: SGHDN and FVKESK. V was trimmed by 0 bases and J by 0 bases, leaving 12 bases between them. The CDR3 sequence is 16 residues long. The CDR3 region is CASSQEAGRTSYEQYF. DNA for the CDR3: TGTGCCAGCAGCCAAGAGGCGGGACGGACCTCCTACGAGCAGTACTTC.

In DNA form, the CDR3 reads TGTGCCAGCAGTTTCCAACAACTAGACCGGTATAATTCACCCCTCCACTTT. The encoded protein is CASSFQQLDRYNSPLHF. V and J are TRBV6-2 or TRBV6-3 and TRBJ1-6; no definite D call. Germline CDR1 reads MNHEY; CDR2 reads SVGEGT. Trimming cost V 4 bases and J 4 bases, with 17 bases left between them. The CDR3 has 17 residues.

There are a few counts of this clone. This rearrangement joins TRBV7-2 to TRBJ2-7; TRBD1 is a possible D gene (5 bases). CDR3 length equals 15 residues. The ends were cut back, 1 base at V and 0 bases at J, with 10 bases in the middle. The germline V gene encodes CDR1 SGHTA and CDR2 FQGNSA. The CDR3 loop is CASSLGKGISYEQYF. The CDR3 DNA follows: TGTGCCAGCAGCTTAGGGAAGGGGATCTCCTACGAGCAGTACTTC. Filled out from reference TRBV7-2 and TRBJ2-7, the complete variable domain reads GAGVSQSPSNKVTEKGKDVELRCDPISGHTALYWYRQSLGQGLEFLIYFQGNSAPDKSGLPSDRFSAERTGGSVSTLTIQRTQQEDSAVYLCASSLGKGISYEQYFGPGTRLTVT.

The chain uses TRBV4-1 and TRBJ1-1; no reliable D call. With 5 bases removed from V and 0 bases from J, the gap between germline ends came to 19 bases. CDR3 length equals 17 residues. Germline CDR1 reads MGHRA; CDR2 reads YSYEKL. Written as DNA, the CDR3 is TGCGCCAGCAGCAAAGGGCTTGCCGGCGACATGAACACTGAAGCTTTCTTT. Translating it yields CASSKGLAGDMNTEAFF.

The CDR3 is CASSLTRLAGASTDTQYF. As DNA, the CDR3 is TGTGCCAGCAGCCTTACCCGACTAGCGGGGGCCAGCACAGATACGCAGTATTTT. The rearrangement uses TRBV7-9 and TRBJ2-3, with TRBD2 identical over 12 bases. Germline V gene lookup returns CDR1 SEHNR and CDR2 FQNEAQ (reference sequence). This CDR3 contains 18 residues. After removal of 5 bases from V and 0 bases from J, the junction contained 9 bases not matched to a gene.

This chain joins TRBV28 and TRBJ1-5; weak D call: TRBD1 (5 bases). V lost 6 bases, J lost 0 bases, and 15 bases lay in between. Germline V gives CDR1 MDHEN, CDR2 SYDVKM. The CDR3 loop spans 16 amino acids. The CDR3 coding sequence is TGTGCCAGCAGGCGGTCCAGGGTTTATAGCAATCAGCCCCAGCATTTT. Translation gives CASRRSRVYSNQPQHF.

This chain connects TRBV7-2 to TRBJ2-5, with D uncertain. The CDR3 spans 12 residues. CDR1 SGHTA and CDR2 FQGNSA come from the germline V gene. V was shortened by 4 bases and J by 5 bases, with 8 bases between the two germline ends. This CDR3 reads CASSSPLETQYF. The CDR3 DNA follows: TGTGCCAGCAGCTCCCCTCTTGAGACCCAGTACTTC.

DNA for the CDR3: TGTGCCAGCAGCCAAGAGGGGAAGGAGGTGACCCAGTACTTC. Translated, it gives CASSQEGKEVTQYF. The J gene is TRBJ2-5, the V gene TRBV3-1 (or the pseudogene TRBV3-2), with D possibly TRBD2 on 5 matching bases. Germline CDR1 is LGHDT and CDR2 is YNNKEL (reference sequence). Deletions cut 0 bases from V and 7 bases from J, with 12 bases between. The length of the CDR3 is 14 residues.